This T cell receptor beta chain was sequenced during a study of blood T cell repertoires in COVID-19. Original analysis: For nucleated cells, counts were estimated from reference gene primer amplification. Data came from immunoSEQ multiplex PCR; TCRdb stores just in-frame clones and leaves some out. That table gives V, J and clone size, and the DNA gave D and trimming. The table lists 300,000 to 450,000 clones, over 65% of them singletons. Between the trimmed V and J ends, which lost 4 bases and 2 bases, there was a span of 8 bases. CDR1 SNHLY and CDR2 FYNNEI come from the germline V gene. This CDR3 has 13 amino acids.

Material: peripheral blood. This TCR came from a human donor with acute or convalescent COVID-19. The donor label of this sample is uncertain. The V and J genes are TRBV2 and TRBJ1-2; D not resolved. The CDR3 DNA sequence: TGTGCCAGCAGTGTAAACCTAAACTATGGCTACACCTTC. As protein: CASSVNLNYGYTF.